These 10 T cell receptor beta chains were all obtained from the same sample, sequenced in a study of shared T cell receptors in the human thymus. Libraries were prepared by immunoSEQ multiplex PCR; TCRdb keeps only in-frame clonotypes and omits some of them. The data hold over 650,000 clones, with 70% to 90% observed a single time. These data were also filed under a second study, of human thymus T cells.

The sequencing sample was made of thymocytes. The source of these receptors is a boy in the first two years of life with a congenital heart defect.

The chain uses TRBV29-1 and TRBJ1-5, with 7 bases fitting TRBD1. V trimming: 4 bases; J trimming: 1 base; junction bases outside the gene matches: 4. Per germline, CDR1 SQVTM and CDR2 ANQGSEA. This CDR3 spans 14 amino acids. CDR3 coding DNA: TGCAGCGTTGGACAGGGTAAGAGCAATCAGCCCCAGCATTTT. This codes for CSVGQGKSNQPQHF. Drawing the rest from reference TRBV29-1 and TRBJ1-5, the complete variable domain is SAVISQKPSRDICQRGTSLTIQCQVDSQVTMMFWYRQQPGQSLTLIATANQGSEATYESGFVIDKFPISRPNLTFSTLTVSNMSPEDSSIYLCSVGQGKSNQPQHFGDGTRLSIL.

The genes are TRBV11-2 and TRBJ2-7; D possibly corresponds to TRBD1 (6 bases). CDR3 length: 17 amino acids. V lost 0 bases and J 1 base, leaving 16 bases between the germline ends. CDR1 is SGHAT, CDR2 FQNNGV, per germline. The CDR3 DNA follows: TGTGCCAGCAGCTTAGATCTGGGACAAACTTCATCCTACGAGCAGTACTTC. Translating it yields CASSLDLGQTSSYEQYF.

The chain is built from TRBV7-8 and TRBJ2-7; 7 bases agree with TRBD1. The CDR3 runs 15 residues. Trimming took 5 bases from V and 1 from J; bases not matched to a gene: 8. CDR1 and CDR2 (germline): SGHVS, FQNEAQ. Here the CDR3 reads CASSGPGTESYEQYF. CDR3 in DNA: TGTGCCAGCAGCGGTCCCGGGACAGAGTCCTACGAGCAGTACTTC.

V is TRBV4-3 and J is TRBJ2-3, with D hard to call. From germline, CDR1 is LGHNA and CDR2 YSLEER. V lost 0 bases, J lost 0 bases, and 10 bases lay in between. The CDR3 extends over 16 amino acids. CDR3 DNA sequence: TGCGCCAGCAGCCAAGATTATAAAGCTAGCACAGATACGCAGTATTTT. Its protein is CASSQDYKASTDTQYF.

The rearrangement links TRBV18 to TRBJ2-7; 10 bases are a match to TRBD1. The CDR3 sequence is 16 residues long. The germline V gene encodes CDR1 KGHSH and CDR2 LQKENI. With V trimmed by 3 bases and J by 1 base, 6 bases remained unmatched. CDR3 coding DNA: TGTGCCAGCTCACCCGGGACAGGGGACTTATCCTACGAGCAGTACTTC. It yields the protein CASSPGTGDLSYEQYF.

The table lists this clone with a count of one. V usage is TRBV9 and J usage is TRBJ2-1, with TRBD1 identical over 7 bases. The CDR3 has 16 residues. V was clipped by 4 bases and J by 0 bases; unmatched bases: 7. Germline values: CDR1 SGDLS, CDR2 YYNGEE. CDR3 sequence: CASSSPQGVSYNEQFF. The CDR3 nucleotides read TGTGCCAGCAGCTCACCCCAGGGGGTCTCCTACAATGAGCAGTTCTTC.

This chain uses TRBV6-5 with TRBJ2-7; TRBD2 is a possible D gene (7 bases). The V gene's germline CDR1 is MNHEY and CDR2 SVGAGI. This CDR3 contains 15 residues. Trimming took off 6 bases at V and 2 bases at J, with 17 bases between the two ends. The CDR3 region has the DNA TGTGCCAGCAGGCCGAGGGGGGGCCCCACCTACGAGCAGTACTTC. This translates into CASRPRGGPTYEQYF.

The V call is TRBV14, the J call TRBJ1-2; 9 nucleotides align to TRBD1. The germline CDR1 and CDR2 sequences are SGHDN and FVKESK. The CDR3 sequence is 19 residues long. J was trimmed by 3 bases and V by 1 base; bases with no gene match: 15. In DNA form, the CDR3 reads TGTGCCAGCAGCCAAGGAGGGGGGGACAGGGATAATTTTTACTATGGCTACACCTTC. Protein sequence: CASSQGGGDRDNFYYGYTF.

The chain employs TRBV6-5 and TRBJ2-7, with D hard to call. Between the trimmed V and J ends, which lost 6 bases and 2 bases, there was a span of 17 bases. The CDR3 sequence is 15 residues long. The germline gives CDR1 MNHEY, CDR2 SVGAGI. In DNA, the CDR3 is TGTGCCAGCAGCCCTCCCCTCCGGCAGGCCTACGAGCAGTACTTC. It translates to CASSPPLRQAYEQYF.

The V and J genes are TRBV14 and TRBJ2-5, with 10 nucleotides matching TRBD2. Losses at the gene ends were 1 base for V and 5 bases for J; bases not matched to a gene: 7. Germline CDR1 is SGHDN and CDR2 is FVKESK. This CDR3 has 16 amino acids. The CDR3 DNA follows: TGTGCCAGCAGCCAAGTAATAGCGGGAGGTTGGGAGACCCAGTACTTC. It translates to CASSQVIAGGWETQYF.